This TCR beta chain was obtained from a study of immune characteristics of hereditary and idiopathic chronic pancreatitis. Broadly, across the study: The study examined local immune cells and TCRbeta repertoires in the pancreas in hereditary and idiopathic chronic pancreatitis, using control pancreases from organ donors for comparison. The gDNA-based approach was chosen because it involved minimal in vitro experimental manipulation of pancreas-infiltrating T cells. TCRbeta sequencing was performed on roughly 5 control pancreases, roughly seven hereditary chronic pancreatitis pancreases and roughly six idiopathic chronic pancreatitis pancreases. The research as a whole found: Chronic pancreatitis caused by alcohol use was excluded from the study. Among 10 to 15 chronic pancreatitis patients, a positive correlation was found between numbers of productive TCR rearrangements and disease severity scores. Both chronic pancreatitis groups showed significantly increased TCRbeta repertoire diversity and reduced clonality versus controls. Because patient tissue could only be obtained at the time of TPIAT, differences in disease duration may have influenced the immune findings.

Patients undergoing total pancreatectomy with islet autotransplantation (TPIAT) were the source of the chronic pancreatitis pancreas tissue. Included chronic pancreatitis patients had no known history of diabetes. Genomic DNA was extracted directly from bulk pancreas tissue, without T cell sorting, for TCRbeta sequencing. Pancreas tissues from patients and organ donors were collected consecutively at two US centers. Library preparation employed the immunoSEQ multiplex PCR assay. From pancreatic genomic DNA, the TCRbeta CDR3 region along with adjacent sequences was amplified and then sequenced. For the original study's pipeline: Repertoire diversity was assessed as a mean normalized Shannon-Wiener index, together with productive clonality and counts of productive rearrangements. The nonparametric Mann-Whitney U test was used to compare repertoire metrics between controls and chronic pancreatitis. A shared clonotype was defined as a CDR3beta sequence with the same amino acid composition and length across subjects. Not all clones reach the TCRdb copy of this immuneACCESS table, which keeps in-frame sequences only. Checked studies attribute under half of the gap to unresolved V genes and leave the rest unexplained. Clone size and the V and J calls come from that table; the DNA yielded D and trimming. In this sample the table shows 13,000 to 15,000 clones, around four fifths of which occur a single time. The ten largest clones add up to 14% of the sample.

On this clone itself: What antigen it recognizes has not been identified. Per-base qualities were not stored, and no clone one base away is much larger.

This TCR was sampled from a human donor with chronic pancreatitis. Sequenced sample: pancreas tissue with hereditary chronic pancreatitis.

The DNA sequence is TGTGCCAGCAGCCCGGACAGCGGGGAGCTGTTTTTT. Its product reads: CASSPDSGELFF. The chain employs TRBV5-8 and TRBJ2-2, and TRBD1 may be the D gene, going by 6 matching bases. The junction shows trimming of 4 bases on V and 7 bases on J, plus 8 bases between the germline ends. Reading from cysteine to phenylalanine, the CDR3 counts 12 amino acids. Here the CDR3 DNA is all that survives: 36 bases in frame from base 1. CDR1 is given as SGHTS and CDR2 as YDEGEE, both from the germline V gene.